These T cell receptor beta chains were read from a single sample in a study of beta chain features in type 1 diabetes. The protocol was immunoSEQ multiplex PCR, while the TCRdb copy is restricted to in-frame clones and leaves out a portion. This sample carries 600,000 to 700,000 clones, over 10% of them seen once, and the ten largest clones take more than 0.09%. Sequencing was carried out using naive CD4+ T cells from blood. These receptors originate from a man aged 25-40 years with type 1 diabetes. CDR3s include the opening cysteine and the closing phenylalanine or tryptophan.

V,length,CDR3
TRBV2,13,CATSEDRRNEQFF
TRBV28,14,CASSIGQGRQPQHF
TRBV25-1,15,CASGSWGATYNEQFF
TRBV5-4,15,CASSGPGGWGSEQYF
TRBV14,15,CASSRSEGTGETQYF
TRBV11-2,13,CASSLDRGAEQYF
TRBV9,15,CASSVDGGAQETQYF
TRBV7-2,12,CASKRGDQPQHF
TRBV4-3,16,CASSQDSGKPNYGYTF
TRBV2,12,CASSPRPYGYTF
TRBV7-2,17,CASSPQSLAGVTDTQYF
TRBV29-1,12,CSVEGAVYGYTF
TRBV10-3,13,CAISLTDQETQYF
TRBV4-3,20,CASSQVIPRGLGAESYEQYF
TRBV28,15,CASTTGVAGADTQYF
TRBV9,13,CASSVEGKDTQYF
TRBV7-2,14,CASSVAVDGETQYF
TRBV30,13,CAWKVKNTGELFF
TRBV7-2,15,CASHLAGSAYNEQFF
TRBV5-1,15,CASSLDEGWNEKLFF
TRBV29-1,13,CSVVSAMGQPQHF
TRBV9,17,CASSARDVPLYNSPLHF
TRBV7-9,13,CASSLEVLYGYTF
TRBV7-9,14,CASSPPGPNEKLFF
TRBV11-3,15,CASSLEGAVNEKLFF
TRBV7-2,14,CASSPRTGADTQYF
TRBV9,14,CASSLGTVQETQYF
TRBV5-8,15,CASSLVRILKNIQYF
TRBV18,15,CASSPLGERTDTQYF
TRBV6-5,15,CASSYSMAVGDTQYF
TRBV7-9,12,CASSLVSQPQHF
TRBV4-3,18,CASSQDKSGGAAYNEQFF
TRBV7-9,13,CASSATVQETQYF
TRBV4-1,17,CASSQDLGGASQETQYF
TRBV7-9,15,CASSVVDRGTDTQYF
TRBV11-3,16,CASSLNGPASNSPLHF
TRBV9,15,CASSEGGVMNTEAFF
TRBV25-1,15,CASSEGTGSNTEAFF
TRBV9,14,CASSPRGWEETQYF
TRBV10-2,14,CASTVPNSGNTIYF
TRBV9,15,CASSTHEGVGGELFF
TRBV2,15,CASSEFGTSETEQFF
TRBV7-9,15,CASSSGRILTDTQYF
TRBV6-5,14,CASRLGQALRGYTF
TRBV7-2,13,CASSKRTEDTQYF
TRBV28,15,CASSLLDGDQETQYF